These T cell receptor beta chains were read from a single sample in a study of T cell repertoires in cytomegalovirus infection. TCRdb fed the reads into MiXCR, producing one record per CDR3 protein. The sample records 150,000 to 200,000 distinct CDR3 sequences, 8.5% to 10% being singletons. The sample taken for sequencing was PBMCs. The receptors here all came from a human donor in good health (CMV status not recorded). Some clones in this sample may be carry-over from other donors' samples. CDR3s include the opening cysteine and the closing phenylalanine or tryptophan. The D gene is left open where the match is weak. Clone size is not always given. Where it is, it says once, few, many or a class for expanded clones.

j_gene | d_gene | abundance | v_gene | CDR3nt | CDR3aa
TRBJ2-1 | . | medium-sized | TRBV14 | TGTGCCAGCAGCCAAGATGGATCGCTGCTAGTCAGTGTGGATGAGCAGTTCTTC | CASSQDGSLLVSVDEQFF
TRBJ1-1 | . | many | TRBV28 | TGTGCCAGCAGCCTCAGAAGGGAAGCTTTCTTT | CASSLRREAFF
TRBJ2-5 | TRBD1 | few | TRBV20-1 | TGCAGTGCTAGAGCCCTGAATACAGGGGGCATACAACAAGAGACCCAGTACTTC | CSARALNTGGIQQETQYF
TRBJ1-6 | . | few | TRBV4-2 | TGTGCCAGCAGCCAAAAGAGGGGTTTAGATTCACCCCTCCACTTT | CASSQKRGLDSPLHF
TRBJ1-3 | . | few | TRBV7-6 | TGTGCCAGCAGCTTAAGCCCCTCCCAGGGTTCTGGAAACACCATATATTTT | CASSLSPSQGSGNTIYF
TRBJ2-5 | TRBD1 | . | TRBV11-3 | TGTGCCAACAACCCACGGACAGGGACTGGAGAGACCCAGTACTTC | CANNPRTGTGETQYF
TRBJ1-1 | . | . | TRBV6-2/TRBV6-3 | TGTGCCAGCAGAGATCCCGGGACACTTAACACTGAAGCTTTCTTT | CASRDPGTLNTEAFF
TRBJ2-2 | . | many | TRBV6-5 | TGTGCCACGACCCTCGGACCCTACACCGGGGAGCTGTTTTTT | CATTLGPYTGELFF
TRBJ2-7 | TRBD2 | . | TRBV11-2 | TGTGCCAGCAGAGCGGGACTGAACTCCTACGAGCAGTACTTC | CASRAGLNSYEQYF
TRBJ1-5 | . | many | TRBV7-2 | TGTGCCAGCAGTTATAACGATCAGCCCCAGCATTTT | CASSYNDQPQHF
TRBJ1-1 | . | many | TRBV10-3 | TGTGCCATCAGTGAGACAGAGAACACTGAAGCTTTCTTT | CAISETENTEAFF
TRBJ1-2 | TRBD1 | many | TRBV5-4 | TGTGCCAGCAGCTTATTACCCGGGACAGGGTTCGCTGGCTACACCTTC | CASSLLPGTGFAGYTF
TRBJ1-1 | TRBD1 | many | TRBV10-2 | TGCGCCAGCAGTGCGGGACAGGGGAGCACTGAAGCTTTCTTT | CASSAGQGSTEAFF
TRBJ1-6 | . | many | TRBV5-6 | TGTGCCAGCAGCCCGCGACGGAGCTCCTATAATTCACCCCTCCACTTT | CASSPRRSSYNSPLHF
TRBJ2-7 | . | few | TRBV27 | TGTGCCAGCAGTGGACCTAGGGCCTACGAGCAGTACTTC | CASSGPRAYEQYF
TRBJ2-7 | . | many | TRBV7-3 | TGTGCCAGCAGCTTAAGTAGCGGCGCCTACGAGCAGTACTTC | CASSLSSGAYEQYF
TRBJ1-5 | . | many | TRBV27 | TGTGCCAGCAGACCAAAAACAGGGCAGCTTCAGCCCCAGCATTTT | CASRPKTGQLQPQHF
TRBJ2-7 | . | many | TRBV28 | TGTGCCAGCAGCTCCCCATACAGAAGCTCCTACGAGCAGTACTTC | CASSSPYRSSYEQYF
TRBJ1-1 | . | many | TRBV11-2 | TGTGCCAGCAGCTTCTGGGTATCAGAGAACACTGAAGCTTTCTTT | CASSFWVSENTEAFF
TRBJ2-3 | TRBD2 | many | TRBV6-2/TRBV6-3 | TGTGCCAGCAGCGAAGGAGCGGGGATAGATACGCAGTATTTT | CASSEGAGIDTQYF
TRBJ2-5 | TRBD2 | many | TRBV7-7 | TGTGCCAGCAGCGGGGAGGGGGAGACCCAGTACTTC | CASSGEGETQYF
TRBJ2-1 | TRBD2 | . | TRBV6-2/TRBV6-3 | TGTGCCAGCAAAAAGGGAGGGCCCTACAATGAGCAGTTCTTC | CASKKGGPYNEQFF
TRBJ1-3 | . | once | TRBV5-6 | TGTGCCAGTACCAAGGTGGGACCCCAGATCTCTGGAAACACCATATATTTT | CASTKVGPQISGNTIYF
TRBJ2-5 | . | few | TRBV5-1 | TGCGCCAGCAGCTCGGTGACAGTGCAAAGAGAGACCCAGTACTTC | CASSSVTVQRETQYF
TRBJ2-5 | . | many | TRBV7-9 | TGTGCCAGCAGCTTAGTGTCGGTGCAAGAGACCCAGTACTTC | CASSLVSVQETQYF
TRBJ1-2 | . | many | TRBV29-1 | TGCAGCGCAACGGGCGTTCCTAACTATGGCTACACCTTC | CSATGVPNYGYTF
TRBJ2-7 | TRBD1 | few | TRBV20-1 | TGCAGTGGACATTGGGACAGTTCCTACGAGCAGTACTTC | CSGHWDSSYEQYF
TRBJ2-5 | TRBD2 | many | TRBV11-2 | TGTGCCAGCAGCCAAAGCGGGAGGGCCCAAGAGACCCAGTACTTC | CASSQSGRAQETQYF
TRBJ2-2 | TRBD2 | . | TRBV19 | TGTGCCAGTAGTGTGGGGACTAGCGGGTATACCGGGGAGCTGTTTTTT | CASSVGTSGYTGELFF
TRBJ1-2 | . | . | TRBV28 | TGTGCCAGCAGTTTATCACAGGGATCCTATGGCTACACCTTC | CASSLSQGSYGYTF
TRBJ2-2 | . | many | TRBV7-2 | TGTGCCAGCAGCTTATTGTGGGGCACCACCGGGGAGCTGTTTTTT | CASSLLWGTTGELFF
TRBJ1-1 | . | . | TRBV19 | TGTGCCAGTAGTATAGTCGGTGCGCCTCGGAACACTGAAGCTTTCTTT | CASSIVGAPRNTEAFF
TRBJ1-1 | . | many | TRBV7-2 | TGTGCCAGCAGCCCACAGGTAGGCACTGAAGCTTTCTTT | CASSPQVGTEAFF
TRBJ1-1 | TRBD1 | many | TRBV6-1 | TGTGCCAGCAGGGACAGGGGGATGAACACTGAAGCTTTCTTT | CASRDRGMNTEAFF
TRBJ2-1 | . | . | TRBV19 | TGTGCCAGTAGTATGGGACACAACAATGAGCAGTTCTTC | CASSMGHNNEQFF
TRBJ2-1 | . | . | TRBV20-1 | TGCAGTGCTAGAGATCGGGATAGGCGGGATGAGCAGTTCTTC | CSARDRDRRDEQFF
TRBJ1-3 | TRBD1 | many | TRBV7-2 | TGTGCCAGCAGCTTAGCGGGACAGATAAGCTCCTCTGGAAACACCATATATTTT | CASSLAGQISSSGNTIYF
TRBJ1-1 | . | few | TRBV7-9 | TGTGCCAGCAGCTCCAGCCTAGGAGATAACACTGAAGCTTTCTTT | CASSSSLGDNTEAFF
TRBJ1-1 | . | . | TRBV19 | TGTGCCAGTGATGATCCGGGACAAACGAACACTGAAGCTTTCTTT | CASDDPGQTNTEAFF
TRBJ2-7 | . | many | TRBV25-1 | TGTGCCAGCAGTGACAGGGTTCGCTCCTACGAGCAGTACTTC | CASSDRVRSYEQYF
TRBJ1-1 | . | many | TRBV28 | TGTGCCGAAAGCAGGGGAATGAACACTGAAGCTTTCTTT | CAESRGMNTEAFF
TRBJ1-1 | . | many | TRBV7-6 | TGTGCCAGCAGCCGGAACAAGAACACTGAAGCTTTCTTT | CASSRNKNTEAFF
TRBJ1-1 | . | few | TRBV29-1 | TGCAGCGTTGCCGAGAGAATGAACACTGAAGCTTTCTTT | CSVAERMNTEAFF
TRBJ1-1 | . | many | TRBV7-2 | TGTGCCAGCAGCTTAGAGACGGCGAAGGCTTTCTTT | CASSLETAKAFF
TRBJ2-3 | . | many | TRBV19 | TGTGCCAGTACCGGGCCCAGCACAGATACGCAGTATTTT | CASTGPSTDTQYF
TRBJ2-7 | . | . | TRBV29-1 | TGCAGCGTTGCCAAGGTCACGTTTTTCTACGAGCAGTACTTC | CSVAKVTFFYEQYF
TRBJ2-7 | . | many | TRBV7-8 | TGTGCCAGCAGCTTAGAGGGCATGTTCTCCTACGAGCAGTACTTC | CASSLEGMFSYEQYF
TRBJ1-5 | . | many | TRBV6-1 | TGTGCCACAAAGGGGTTGAATAGCAATCAGCCCCAGCATTTT | CATKGLNSNQPQHF
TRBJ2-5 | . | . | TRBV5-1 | TGCGCCAGCAGCTTACAGGCGAATCAAGAGACCCAGTACTTC | CASSLQANQETQYF
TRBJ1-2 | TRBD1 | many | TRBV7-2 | TGTGCCAGCAGCATAGAAGGTCCGGGACAGGCCTATGGCTACACCTTC | CASSIEGPGQAYGYTF
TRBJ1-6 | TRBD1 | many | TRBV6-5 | TGTGCCAGCAGTTACCGGGACAGGGCGATGATGACACCCCTCCACTTT | CASSYRDRAMMTPLHF
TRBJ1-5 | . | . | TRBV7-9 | TGTGCCAGCAGCTCAGGTCGGGGGAGCAATCAGCCCCAGCATTTT | CASSSGRGSNQPQHF
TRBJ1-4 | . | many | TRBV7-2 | TGTGCCAGCAGCTTGGGGGTTGAAAAACTGTTTTTT | CASSLGVEKLFF
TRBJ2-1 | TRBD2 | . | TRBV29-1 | TGCAGCGTTGGAAAGCTAGCGGGATACAATGAGCAGTTCTTC | CSVGKLAGYNEQFF
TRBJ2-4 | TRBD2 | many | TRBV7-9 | TGTGCCAGCAATCCTAGCGGGGGGGCAATGAAAGGAGGAAACATTCAGTACTTC | CASNPSGGAMKGGNIQYF